This TCR beta chain was captured in a study of blood T cell repertoires in COVID-19. The table came from immunoSEQ multiplex PCR; TCRdb's copy has only in-frame clones and leaves some out. The sample holds 150,000 to 200,000 clones, around 84% seen once. There are 16 residues in the CDR3. Germline values: CDR1 LNHDA, CDR2 SQIVND (reference sequence). V was pared by 6 bases and J by 1 base, with 6 bases of the junction left unmatched. The sequence was obtained from a woman aged 25 to 39 who had been exposed to COVID-19. V and J are TRBV19 and TRBJ2-3, with 11 bases aligning to TRBD2. Sequenced input: PBMCs or T cells enriched from blood (not recorded which). The CDR3 sequence is CASSLTSGGGTDTQYF. The DNA for the CDR3 is TGTGCCAGTAGCCTTACTAGCGGGGGTGGCACAGATACGCAGTATTTT.